The subject of this entry is one T cell receptor (beta chain). The antigen remains unidentified. The germline gives CDR1 SGDLS, CDR2 YYNGEE. CDR3 length: 16 amino acids. Trimming stripped 4 bases from V and 5 bases from J, with 20 bases between. The sample is drawn from a study of cytomegalovirus exposure and HLA in healthy donors. Study results and limitations: HLA alleles showed associations with around 15,000 TCR beta sequences in a later analysis, at a 0.05 false discovery rate. The classifier reportedly diagnosed cytomegalovirus status with high specificity and sensitivity.

This PCR relied on a set of 60 Vbeta primers and 13 Jbeta primers. Per the original data handling: In a later analysis, the count reached 80 million or so unique TCR beta chains, with around 10 million shared. The repertoire was sequenced with immunoSEQ multiplex PCR; TCRdb's copy has only in-frame clones and lacks some. V, J and clone size are taken as reported in that table, and D and trimming were inferred from the DNA itself. The sample shows around 150,000 clones, around 69% of them seen only once. Sequencing input: PBMCs. The chain couples TRBV9 to TRBJ2-3; a possible D gene is TRBD1 (6 bases). This TCR was recovered from a man between 60 and 70 years old in good health and CMV-seronegative. CDR3 residues: CASSRGAQGLLDTQYF. Here the CDR3 DNA reads TGTGCCAGCAGCCGTGGGGCACAGGGATTATTAGATACGCAGTATTTT. Full variable domain (missing parts from reference TRBV9 and TRBJ2-3): DSGVTQTPKHLITATGQRVTLRCSPRSGDLSVYWYQQSLDQGLQFLIQYYNGEERAKGNILERFSAQQFPDLHSELNLSSLELGDSALYFCASSRGAQGLLDTQYFGPGTRLTVL.